Listed here is a single T cell receptor beta chain. Per the germline V gene, CDR1 is MNHEY and CDR2 is SVGAGI. V was cut by 6 bases and J by 1 base, with 9 bases left in between. CDR3 length equals 13 residues. The repertoire was sequenced with immunoSEQ multiplex PCR; TCRdb's copy has only in-frame clones and lacks some. The table has about 360,000 clones, roughly 90% seen once. This record belongs to a study of blood T cell repertoires in COVID-19. The V call is TRBV6-5, the J call TRBJ1-1; TRBD1 is a possible D gene (6 bases). This clonotype originated in a woman aged 55-70 years with COVID-19, enrolled during active disease. The sequenced sample consisted of peripheral blood. In DNA, the CDR3 is TGTGCCAGCAGCAAACAGGGGAACACTGAAGCTTTCTTT. Its translation: CASSKQGNTEAFF.